This T cell receptor (beta chain) was captured in a study of PD-1 blockade in classical Hodgkin lymphoma (dated by TCRdb to about 2020). For context, the study as a whole: Nivolumab dosing was 3 mg/kg intravenously every 2 weeks, continuing until either disease progression or unacceptable toxicity. To define a peripheral blood immune signature of response to PD-1 blockade in classical Hodgkin lymphoma, the study combined TCR beta sequencing with CyTOF.

Turning to this clone: Its cognate antigen has yet to be identified. There are no base qualities to consult, and no much larger clone falls within one base.

Broad study findings and their caveats: Trial patients achieving complete response had baseline diversity similar to newly diagnosed patients, whereas partial responders and progressors had significantly lower diversity. Only a single clinical trial cohort was studied, and what caused the repertoire differences, possibly disease activity or prior therapy, remained undefined. Baseline TCR diversity was reported to be lower in newly diagnosed patients than in healthy donors and to be lower still in relapsed/refractory patients. Lower diversity was observed in patients in whom nivolumab was started less than 1 year after ASCT, and these patients were excluded from later analyses so that confounding by immune reconstitution would be avoided. A significant rise by C4D1 was seen in CD4+ but not CD8+ TCR diversity (p=0.0027 vs p=0.16), with the rise being most apparent in complete responders (p=0.02).

The Qiagen DNeasy kit was used to extract genomic DNA both from unsorted PBMCs and from the negatively selected CD4+ and CD8+ fractions. TCR beta CDR3 regions were amplified by immunoSEQ multiplex PCR using primers annealing to V and J segments. A synthetic immune receptor repertoire was used to minimize amplification bias, and remaining bias was computationally removed after sequencing. The paper's data handling went like this. Repertoire diversity was quantified as the Shannon entropy index using custom Python scripts. Unsorted, CD4+ and CD8+ repertoires were analyzed separately, except for combined analyses in which CD4+ and CD8+ sequences were merged in silico. Clonal expansion was defined as at least a 2-fold frequency increase after treatment relative to C1D1, with a pseudocount of 0.5 for undetected baseline clones. Clones with 0 or 1 copy at C1D1 were defined as singleton clones, while clones with 2 or more copies were defined as non-singleton clones. By matching protein sequences in sorted samples from the same patient, clones expanded in unsorted samples were annotated as CD4+, CD8+ or unknown. Wilcoxon tests were applied to paired samples to test diversity changes from C1D1 to C4D1. The source is immuneACCESS, and TCRdb retained only in-frame sequences with V and J called. Part of the clones is not carried over; for the studies checked, unresolved V genes explain less than half of this, and the remainder is unexplained. V and J calls and clone size are those listed in that table; D and trimming were worked out from the DNA. For this sample there are tens of thousands of clones; 82% appear just once. About 9.9% of the sample is held by the ten biggest clonotypes.

Reading the label with the study, this specimen's time point is: cycle 2 day 1 (C2D1) of nivolumab. Every trial patient had relapsed after autologous stem cell transplantation, and cohorts A, B and C differed in prior brentuximab vedotin exposure. The trial cohort was composed of over 50 patients with relapsed/refractory classical Hodgkin lymphoma, for whom complete response, partial response or progressive disease was recorded as best overall response. Single-agent nivolumab was administered to trial patients in the multi-cohort phase II CheckMate 205 trial. Best overall response was determined by an independent review committee according to the 2007 International Working Group response criteria. Trial PBMCs were collected just before the start of nivolumab (C1D1) and during therapy at cycle 2 day 1 and cycle 4 day 1. After peripheral blood was drawn into 8 mL Vacutainer Cell Preparation Tubes, PBMCs were isolated by centrifugation and then cryopreserved.

The sample in question was peripheral blood mononuclear cells (PBMCs), obtained before the second cycle of nivolumab. The source of this sequence is a human donor with classical Hodgkin lymphoma.

The CDR3 region has the sequence CASSLAGFATNEKLFF. In nucleotide form, the sequence is TGTGCCAGCAGCTTGGCAGGGTTTGCAACTAATGAAAAACTGTTTTTT. The rearranged chain carries TRBV5-6 and TRBJ1-4; the D gene is perhaps TRBD1, on 5 matching bases. CDR1 and CDR2 (SGHDT, YYEEEE) derive from the germline V gene. The CDR3 measures 16 amino acids from cysteine to phenylalanine. The entry retains the CDR3 DNA only, 48 bases that are in frame from base 1. The junction shows trimming of 0 bases on V and 0 bases on J, plus 9 bases between the germline ends.